The 15 T cell receptor beta chains reported below all come from one sample, sequenced in a study of blood T cell repertoires in COVID-19. Using immunoSEQ multiplex PCR, the repertoire was profiled, and TCRdb retains in-frame clones only, with some absent. The sample consists of approximately 300,000 clones, 90% to 95% of them appearing once. Sequencing was done on a sample of PBMCs or T cells enriched from blood (not recorded which). These receptors originate from a woman under 40 who had been exposed to COVID-19.

The rearrangement joins TRBV7-3 to TRBJ2-1; weak D call: TRBD1 (6 bases). The V gene's germline CDR1 is SGHTA and CDR2 FQGTGA. V lost 5 bases and J 8 bases, leaving 13 bases between the germline ends. The length of the CDR3 is 13 residues. The DNA for the CDR3 is TGTGCCAGCAGCAAACAACAGGGACATGAGCAGTTCTTC. This codes for CASSKQQGHEQFF.

The gene calls are TRBV10-2 and TRBJ1-1; TRBD1 is a possible D gene (5 bases). The CDR3 runs 13 residues. CDR1 and CDR2 (germline): WSHSY, SAAADI. V lost 6 bases and J 5 bases, leaving 13 bases between the germline ends. In DNA, the CDR3 is TGCGCCAGCAGGGCTCAGGGTAGGACTGAAGCTTTCTTT. Residues: CASRAQGRTEAFF.

The chain carries TRBV15 and TRBJ1-2; 7 positions match TRBD1. From germline, CDR1 is LNHNV and CDR2 YYDKDF (reference sequence). This CDR3 spans 14 amino acids. J lost 4 bases, V lost 4 bases, and 6 bases had no gene match. CDR3: CATSTRQGAYGYTF. DNA of the CDR3: TGTGCCACCAGCACACGACAGGGTGCCTATGGCTACACCTTC.

A remark on this clone: Other nucleotide sequences in the sample specify the same CDR3. This chain links TRBV5-1 with TRBJ2-2; 9 bases agree with TRBD1. CDR3 size: 15 residues. Trimming at V came to 4 bases and at J to 5 bases, leaving 6 bases not matched to a gene. The germline V gene encodes CDR1 SGHRS and CDR2 YFSETQ. As DNA, the CDR3 is TGCGCCAGCAGCCCGGGGACAGGGTGGACCGGGGAGCTGTTTTTT. Translation gives CASSPGTGWTGELFF.

The gene calls are TRBV19 and TRBJ1-1; the D is unclear. V was shortened by 6 bases and J by 5 bases, with 19 bases between the two germline ends. This CDR3 comprises 15 residues. In germline, CDR1 is LNHDA, CDR2 SQIVND (reference sequence). The CDR3 is CASSWRPGRKTEAFF. The DNA of the CDR3 is TGTGCCAGTAGCTGGAGGCCGGGCAGGAAGACTGAAGCTTTCTTT.

J is TRBJ1-2 and V is TRBV5-5; D possibly corresponds to TRBD1 (5 bases). Germline lookup yields CDR1 SGHKS and CDR2 YYEKEE (reference sequence). Trimming removed 0 bases from V and 7 bases from J, with 16 bases in between. This CDR3 is 15 amino acids long. CDR3 DNA: TGTGCCAGCAGCTTGGCCGGGCCACATCAGGGTGGCTACACCTTC. Protein sequence: CASSLAGPHQGGYTF.

In nucleotides, the CDR3 is TGCGCCAGCAGCCTAGGCATTTCGGGGGATGGAGGGGAAAAACTGTTTTTT. Amino acids: CASSLGISGDGGEKLFF. The chain has TRBV5-1 and TRBJ1-4, with D maybe TRBD1 (5 bases). V was cut by 4 bases and J by 8 bases, with 24 bases left in between. This CDR3 comprises 17 residues. From germline, CDR1 is SGHRS and CDR2 YFSETQ. Full variable domain (outside the CDR3, taken from reference TRBV5-1 and TRBJ1-4): KAGVTQTPRYLIKTRGQQVTLSCSPISGHRSVSWYQQTPGQGLQFLFEYFSETQRNKGNFPGRFSGRQFSNSRSEMNVSTLELGDSALYLCASSLGISGDGGEKLFFGSGTQLSVL.

There are a few counts of this clone. The V gene is TRBV5-1, the J gene TRBJ1-3, with TRBD1 matching 7 bases. The V gene end was trimmed by 0 bases and the J gene end by 2 bases; junction bases not matched to a gene: 2. CDR1 is SGHRS and CDR2 is YFSETQ in the germline V gene. This CDR3 region has 15 residues. CDR3 residues: CASSLGTGAGNTIYF. The CDR3 nucleotides read TGCGCCAGCAGCTTGGGAACAGGGGCTGGAAACACCATATATTTT. The full variable domain, its missing parts supplied by reference TRBV5-1 and TRBJ1-3, is KAGVTQTPRYLIKTRGQQVTLSCSPISGHRSVSWYQQTPGQGLQFLFEYFSETQRNKGNFPGRFSGRQFSNSRSEMNVSTLELGDSALYLCASSLGTGAGNTIYFGEGSWLTVV.

The J gene is TRBJ1-2, the V gene TRBV15, with D maybe TRBD1 (5 bases). The CDR3 contains 13 residues. The V and J ends lost 5 bases and 4 bases respectively, with 11 bases between them. Germline lookup yields CDR1 LNHNV and CDR2 YYDKDF (reference sequence). The CDR3 bases are TGTGCCACCAGCGGTAGGGGACTCTATGGCTACACCTTC. Translated, it gives CATSGRGLYGYTF.

This chain links TRBV7-2 with TRBJ2-1; D may be TRBD1 (5 bases). V lost 7 bases and J 6 bases, leaving 13 bases between the germline ends. CDR3 length equals 13 residues. Germline V gives CDR1 SGHTA, CDR2 FQGNSA. The CDR3 coding sequence is TGTGCCAGCACTAAGTGGGGCTCCAATGAGCAGTTCTTC. This gives the protein CASTKWGSNEQFF. The entire variable domain, with the rest obtained from reference TRBV7-2 and TRBJ2-1, is as follows: GAGVSQSPSNKVTEKGKDVELRCDPISGHTALYWYRQSLGQGLEFLIYFQGNSAPDKSGLPSDRFSAERTGGSVSTLTIQRTQQEDSAVYLCASTKWGSNEQFFGPGTRLTVL.

J is TRBJ1-2 and V is TRBV7-8; unclear D gene. V gave up 3 bases and J gave up 5 bases, with 7 bases separating them. The germline CDR1 and CDR2 sequences are SGHVS and FQNEAQ. CDR3 length: 12 residues. This chain's CDR3 is CASSFFSYGYTF. The CDR3 nucleotides read TGTGCCAGCAGCTTCTTCAGTTATGGCTACACCTTC.

The V call is TRBV6-5, the J call TRBJ1-5, with TRBD1 as a possible D gene (6 bases). Germline lookup yields CDR1 MNHEY and CDR2 SVGAGI. The length of the CDR3 is 12 residues. V was clipped by 9 bases and J by 6 bases, with 12 bases between them. CDR3 coding DNA: TGTGCCAGGGGGGCGCGGATTCAGCCCCAGCATTTT. It codes for CARGARIQPQHF.

V and J are TRBV7-9 and TRBJ1-4; TRBD1 might be the D (6 bases). The CDR3 consists of 16 residues. V was shortened by 5 bases and J by 1 base, with 14 bases between the two germline ends. Per germline, CDR1 SEHNR and CDR2 FQNEAQ (reference sequence). The CDR3 reads CASSPGGQGTNEKLFF. Here the CDR3 DNA reads TGTGCCAGCAGCCCGGGGGGCCAGGGAACTAATGAAAAACTGTTTTTT.

The chain combines TRBV12-5 with TRBJ1-1; 7 nucleotides line up with TRBD1. V was clipped by 6 bases and J by 6 bases; unmatched bases: 16. Germline CDR1 is LGHNT and CDR2 is FRNRAP. This CDR3 contains 16 residues. The CDR3 loop reads CASGPRQGRVYPEAFF. The CDR3 nucleotides read TGTGCTAGTGGCCCCCGACAGGGTCGAGTGTATCCTGAAGCTTTCTTT.

The chain employs TRBV7-9 and TRBJ1-1; D gene uncertain. V lost 3 bases, J lost 1 base, and 12 bases lay in between. The CDR3 contains 15 residues. The germline V gene has CDR1 SEHNR and CDR2 FQNEAQ (reference sequence). The CDR3 spells CASSFLGLQNTEAFF. As DNA, the CDR3 is TGTGCCAGCAGCTTTCTCGGACTCCAGAACACTGAAGCTTTCTTT.